These T cell receptor beta chains were read from a single sample in a study of graft-versus-host responses after intestinal transplantation. These receptors have no identified antigens. Profiling relied on immunoSEQ multiplex PCR, and the TCRdb table lists in-frame clones only, not all of them. Among approximately 89,000 clones listed, over 80% were seen once. Sequences were derived from unstimulated CD8+ T cells sorted from spleen or lymph node cells, sampled before transplant. These receptors all come from a human donor who was the organ donor for an intestinal transplant. The CDR3 runs from the conserved cysteine through the conserved F or W. D genes are given only for firm matches. Not all rows give a size; the values are once, few, many and, for expanded clones, a class.

abundance: NA
d_gene: TRBD2
v_gene: TRBV4-1
j_gene: TRBJ2-7
CDR3aa: CASSQGGLAGGSYEQYF
CDR3nt: TGCGCCAGCAGCCAAGGGGGACTAGCGGGGGGGTCCTACGAGCAGTACTTC

abundance: NA
d_gene: TRBD2
v_gene: TRBV19
j_gene: TRBJ2-1
CDR3aa: CASSLFSGGAGEQFF
CDR3nt: TGTGCCAGTAGTCTCTTTAGCGGGGGGGCGGGTGAGCAGTTCTTC

abundance: NA
d_gene: TRBD1
v_gene: TRBV28
j_gene: TRBJ1-2
CDR3aa: CASSFRDSIYGYTF
CDR3nt: TGTGCCAGCAGTTTCAGGGACAGTATCTATGGCTACACCTTC

abundance: NA
d_gene: NA
v_gene: TRBV2
j_gene: TRBJ2-6
CDR3aa: CARLGSGANVLTF
CDR3nt: TGTGCCAGACTCGGCTCTGGGGCCAACGTCCTGACTTTC

abundance: few
d_gene: TRBD1
v_gene: TRBV9
j_gene: TRBJ1-4
CDR3aa: CASSEGGATNEKLFF
CDR3nt: TGTGCCAGCAGCGAAGGGGGCGCAACTAATGAAAAACTGTTTTTT

abundance: NA
d_gene: TRBD1
v_gene: TRBV4-3
j_gene: TRBJ2-7
CDR3aa: CASSPGFWTGGHEQYF
CDR3nt: TGCGCCAGCAGCCCTGGATTTTGGACAGGGGGCCACGAGCAGTACTTC

abundance: once
d_gene: NA
v_gene: TRBV10-3
j_gene: TRBJ1-2
CDR3aa: CASRGEEYGYTF
CDR3nt: TGTGCCAGCAGGGGAGAGGAGTATGGCTACACCTTC

abundance: once
d_gene: TRBD1
v_gene: TRBV5-6
j_gene: TRBJ1-5
CDR3aa: CASSLGDSHSNQPQHF
CDR3nt: TGTGCCAGCAGCCTGGGGGACAGCCATAGCAATCAGCCCCAGCATTTT

abundance: few
d_gene: TRBD1
v_gene: TRBV4-1
j_gene: TRBJ2-2
CDR3aa: CASSPRGTGRTGELFF
CDR3nt: TGCGCCAGCAGCCCGAGAGGGACAGGGCGCACCGGGGAGCTGTTTTTT

abundance: NA
d_gene: NA
v_gene: TRBV15
j_gene: TRBJ1-3
CDR3aa: CATSKGGGFSGNTIYF
CDR3nt: TGTGCCACCAGCAAGGGCGGGGGGTTCTCTGGAAACACCATATATTTT

abundance: NA
d_gene: TRBD1
v_gene: TRBV7-2
j_gene: TRBJ1-1
CDR3aa: CASSHGQGDAFF
CDR3nt: TGTGCCAGCAGCCATGGACAGGGGGACGCTTTCTTT

abundance: NA
d_gene: TRBD2
v_gene: TRBV7-9
j_gene: TRBJ2-7
CDR3aa: CASSWLAAGAYEQYF
CDR3nt: TGTGCCAGCAGCTGGCTAGCGGCAGGCGCCTACGAGCAGTACTTC